This TCR beta chain emerged from a study of T-cell memory formation after mild COVID-19. This clonotype has ten or more counts. MiXCR, applied by TCRdb to the 5' RACE reads, yields one record per CDR3 protein. The sample carries about 470,000 distinct CDR3 sequences, roughly 23% recorded once. The germline V gene has CDR1 SGHRS and CDR2 YFSETQ. V gave up 0 bases and J gave up 5 bases, with 14 bases separating them. This CDR3 comprises 16 residues. Sequencing was performed on PBMCs or a T cell subset sorted from them (not recorded which). The clonotype comes from an adult woman who had mild COVID-19 (a few samples of this study predate the infection). Cell type and time point are not known. This sequence joins TRBV5-1 and TRBJ2-2; maybe TRBD2 (7 bases). CDR3 in DNA: TGCGCCAGCAGCTTGGTTGCGGGGGCGCCGACCGGGGAGCTGTTTTTT. This translates into CASSLVAGAPTGELFF.